Listed below are T cell receptor beta chains from one sample, sequenced in a study of control samples from healthy donors and cancer patients. TCRdb's copy holds only in-frame clones and misses some; the assay was immunoSEQ multiplex PCR. The table includes roughly 100,000 clones, roughly 85% detected once. The specimen was blood. The receptors come from a woman between 45 and 60 years old in good health. Each CDR3 is given with its conserved first and last residue. Fields, in order: V gene, clone size, D gene, J gene, CDR3 protein, CDR3 DNA. The D gene is left open where the match is weak. Clone size is given for some rows only: seen once, a few or many times, or a class if the clone is expanded.

>TRBV5-5|NA|NA|TRBJ2-3
CASSEGYRTDTQYF
TGTGCCAGCAGCGAGGGGTATCGAACAGATACGCAGTATTTT
>TRBV2|NA|NA|TRBJ1-5
CASSESSHQPQHF
TGTGCCAGCAGTGAAAGCAGCCATCAGCCCCAGCATTTT
>TRBV24-1|NA|NA|TRBJ2-7
CATSDSQGISYEQYF
TGTGCCACCAGTGATTCTCAGGGGATCTCCTACGAGCAGTACTTC
>TRBV14|few|NA|TRBJ1-6
CASSQDSSSPLHF
TGTGCCAGCAGCCAAGATTCGTCTTCACCCCTCCACTTT
>TRBV6-2/TRBV6-3|NA|NA|TRBJ2-3
CASSHRDPRTDTQYF
TGTGCCAGCAGTCACCGGGACCCACGCACAGATACGCAGTATTTT
>TRBV6-2/TRBV6-3|once|TRBD1|TRBJ2-1
CASSYSPAGGIFGEQFF
TGTGCCAGCAGTTACTCCCCGGCAGGGGGCATTTTTGGTGAGCAGTTCTTC
>TRBV19|once|TRBD1|TRBJ2-7
CASSSRSGGSSYEQYF
TGTGCCAGTAGTTCCAGGTCAGGGGGAAGCTCCTACGAGCAGTACTTC
>TRBV9|NA|NA|TRBJ2-2
CASSVARNTGELFF
TGTGCCAGCAGCGTAGCAAGAAACACCGGGGAGCTGTTTTTT
>TRBV5-6|NA|NA|TRBJ2-1
CASSLGAGAAYNEQFF
TGTGCCAGCAGCTTAGGGGCGGGGGCCGCCTACAATGAGCAGTTCTTC
>TRBV5-6|NA|TRBD1|TRBJ2-3
CASSAGQGVPTDTQYF
TGTGCCAGCAGCGCGGGACAGGGGGTCCCAACAGATACGCAGTATTTT
>TRBV2|NA|NA|TRBJ2-3
CASSEVSTQYF
TGTGCCAGCAGTGAAGTTAGTACGCAGTATTTT
>TRBV7-2|NA|TRBD1|TRBJ1-2
CASSLDRGSNYGYTF
TGTGCCAGCAGCTTAGACAGGGGATCTAACTATGGCTACACCTTC
>TRBV4-1|NA|TRBD1|TRBJ2-7
CASSQEDRGSEQYF
TGCGCCAGCAGCCAGGAGGACAGGGGTTCCGAGCAGTACTTC
>TRBV27|NA|NA|TRBJ1-4
CASSLPGREKLFF
TGTGCCAGCAGTTTGCCCGGGAGGGAAAAACTGTTTTTT
>TRBV18|NA|NA|TRBJ1-4
CASSPGQLSRANEKLFF
TGTGCCAGCTCACCTGGACAATTATCCAGGGCTAATGAAAAACTGTTTTTT
>TRBV7-7|NA|NA|TRBJ2-2
CASSLNRDGELFF
TGTGCTAGCAGCCTAAACCGGGACGGGGAGCTGTTTTTT
>TRBV5-1|NA|TRBD1|TRBJ1-1
CASSLADRLNTEAFF
TGCGCCAGCAGCTTGGCGGACAGGTTGAACACTGAAGCTTTCTTT
>TRBV24-1|once|TRBD1|TRBJ2-1
CATSDRQGRSEQFF
TGTGCCACCAGTGACCGACAGGGGCGATCGGAGCAGTTCTTC
>TRBV5-4|NA|NA|TRBJ2-7
CASSSRLVPLEQYF
TGTGCCAGCAGTTCCCGACTAGTCCCTCTCGAGCAGTACTTC
>TRBV6-6|NA|NA|TRBJ1-5
CASSYQGTAGQPQHF
TGTGCCAGCAGTTACCAGGGGACCGCAGGTCAGCCCCAGCATTTT
>TRBV5-8|once|NA|TRBJ2-3
CASSLNAAAGTDTQYF
TGTGCCAGCAGCTTGAATGCCGCGGCGGGGACAGATACGCAGTATTTT
>TRBV2|once|TRBD1|TRBJ1-2
CASSEGQGVTGYTF
TGTGCCAGCAGTGAGGGACAGGGGGTAACAGGCTACACCTTC
>TRBV12-3/TRBV12-4|NA|NA|TRBJ1-1
CASSLQGRTEAFF
TGTGCCAGCAGTTTACAGGGGAGGACTGAAGCTTTCTTT